What follows describes a single T cell receptor beta chain. These data come from a study of cytomegalovirus exposure and HLA in healthy donors. The CDR3 covers 17 residues. Germline V lookup: CDR1 SGHVS, CDR2 FQNEAQ. The germline V and J ends were trimmed by 3 bases and 0 bases, with 15 bases remaining between them. Vbeta (60) and Jbeta (13) primers were used in the PCR. Clones were sequenced by immunoSEQ multiplex PCR, and TCRdb holds only the in-frame ones, with some missing. In the table there are about 130,000 clones, about 77% of which are singletons. The sequenced sample consisted of PBMCs. J is TRBJ2-1 and V is TRBV7-8; a weak D match, TRBD2 (5 bases). The TCR comes from a man aged 50 or older in good health and CMV-seronegative. The CDR3 sequence: CASSFGLVGSSYNEQFF. The CDR3 DNA reads TGTGCCAGCAGCTTTGGGCTAGTGGGGAGCTCCTACAATGAGCAGTTCTTC.